This T cell receptor beta chain originates from a study of long-term antiretroviral therapy in people with HIV. Findings and caveats of the study: Samples were collected from about 2003 to 2018 under possibly less effective ART regimens. HIV repertoires had narrower CDR3 length ranges than controls.

Note on this clone: Its matching antigen is unknown.

Samples were assayed with immunoSEQ v3.0 at survey level. Sequencing was performed with immunoSEQ multiplex PCR; in TCRdb, only in-frame clones are kept and a portion is missing. This sample has around 15,000 clones, with roughly 95% found just once. Germline CDR1 is MNHEY and CDR2 is SMNVEV (reference sequence). The CDR3 is 13 amino acids. Trimming cost V 5 bases and J 4 bases; bases outside gene matches: 3. The clonotype comes from a man aged 25 to 40 with HIV. The sequencing used unsorted PBMCs, collected around 10 years after starting antiretroviral therapy. The chain combines TRBV27 with TRBJ1-1; 8 bases map to TRBD1. CDR3 residues: CASSLQGGTEAFF. CDR3 DNA sequence: TGTGCCAGCAGTCTACAGGGGGGCACTGAAGCTTTCTTT.